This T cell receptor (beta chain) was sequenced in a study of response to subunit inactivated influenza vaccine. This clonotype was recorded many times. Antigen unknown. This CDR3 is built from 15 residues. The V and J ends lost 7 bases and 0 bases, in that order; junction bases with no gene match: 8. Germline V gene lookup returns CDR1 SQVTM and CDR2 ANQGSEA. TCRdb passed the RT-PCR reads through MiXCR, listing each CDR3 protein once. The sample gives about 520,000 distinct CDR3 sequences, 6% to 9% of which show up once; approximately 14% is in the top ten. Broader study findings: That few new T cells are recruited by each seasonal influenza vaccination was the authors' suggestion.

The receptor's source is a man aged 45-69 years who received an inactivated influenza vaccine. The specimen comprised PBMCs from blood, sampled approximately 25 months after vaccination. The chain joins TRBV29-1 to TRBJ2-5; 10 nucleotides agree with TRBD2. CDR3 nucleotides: TGCAGCGGCTTACTAGCGGGGTTGTACCAAGAGACCCAGTACTTC. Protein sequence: CSGLLAGLYQETQYF.